This TCR beta chain was identified in a study of T cell responses to AZD1222 COVID-19 vaccine. Study-level information: Second-dose timings of about 4 or about 12 weeks were pooled. Study-wide results and caveats: Baseline seropositivity characterized only six AZD1222 recipients. A rise in Spike-specific TCR breadth and depth followed two AZD1222 doses. The study sampled repertoires only after the peak T cell response.

Produced via immunoSEQ multiplex PCR; TCRdb's table is partial and in-frame only. The table shows about 110,000 clones, with around 94% occurring only once. A note on this clone: The antigen is undetermined.

Germline V gene sequence: CDR1 KGHDR, CDR2 SFDVKD. Trimming removed 9 bases from V and 8 bases from J; junction bases left unmatched: 8. The CDR3 loop spans 13 amino acids. The chain links TRBV24-1 to TRBJ2-1; 8 nucleotides align to TRBD2. The starting material was peripheral blood, obtained on day 0 of AZD1222 vaccination. The sequence was obtained from an adult in good health. CDR3: CATAGLALHEQFF. As DNA, the CDR3 is TGTGCCACCGCTGGACTAGCTCTCCATGAGCAGTTCTTC.